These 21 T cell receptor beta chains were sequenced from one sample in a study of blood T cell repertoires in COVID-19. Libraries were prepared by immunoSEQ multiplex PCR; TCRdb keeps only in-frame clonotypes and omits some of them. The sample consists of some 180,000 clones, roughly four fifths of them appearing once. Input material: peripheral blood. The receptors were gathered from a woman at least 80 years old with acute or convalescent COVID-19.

The CDR3 sequence: CAISAGRLDGAGYTF. DNA of the CDR3: TGTGCCATCAGTGCGGGGAGATTGGACGGAGCAGGCTACACCTTC. This chain joins TRBV10-3 and TRBJ1-2, with unresolved D. Germline V lookup: CDR1 ENHRY, CDR2 SYGVKD. Trimming pared 4 bases from V and 8 bases from J, leaving 20 bases between. This CDR3 region has 15 residues.

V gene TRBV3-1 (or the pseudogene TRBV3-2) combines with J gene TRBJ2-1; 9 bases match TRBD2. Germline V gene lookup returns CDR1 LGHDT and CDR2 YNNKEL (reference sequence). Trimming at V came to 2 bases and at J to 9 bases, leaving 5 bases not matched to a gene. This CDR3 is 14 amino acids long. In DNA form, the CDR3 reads TGTGCCAGCAGCCAACGAGCGGGAGGCACTGAGCAGTTCTTC. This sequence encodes CASSQRAGGTEQFF.

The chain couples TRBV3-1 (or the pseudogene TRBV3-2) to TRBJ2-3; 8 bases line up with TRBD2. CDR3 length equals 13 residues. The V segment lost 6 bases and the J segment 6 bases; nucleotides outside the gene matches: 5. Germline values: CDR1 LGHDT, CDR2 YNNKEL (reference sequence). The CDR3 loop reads CASRGSGSDTQYF. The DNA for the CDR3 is TGTGCCAGCAGAGGAAGCGGGAGTGATACGCAGTATTTT.

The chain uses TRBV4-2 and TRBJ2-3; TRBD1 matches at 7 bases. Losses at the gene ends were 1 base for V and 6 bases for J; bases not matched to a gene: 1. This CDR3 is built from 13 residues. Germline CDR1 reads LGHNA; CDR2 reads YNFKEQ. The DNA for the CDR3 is TGTGCCAGCAGCCAAGCCAGGGGGGATACGCAGTATTTT. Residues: CASSQARGDTQYF.

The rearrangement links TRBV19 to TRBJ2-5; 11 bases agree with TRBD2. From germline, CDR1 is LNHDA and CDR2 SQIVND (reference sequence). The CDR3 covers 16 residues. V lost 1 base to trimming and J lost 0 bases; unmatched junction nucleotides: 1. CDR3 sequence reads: CASSIGTSGYQETQYF. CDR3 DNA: TGTGCCAGTAGTATAGGGACTAGCGGGTACCAAGAGACCCAGTACTTC.

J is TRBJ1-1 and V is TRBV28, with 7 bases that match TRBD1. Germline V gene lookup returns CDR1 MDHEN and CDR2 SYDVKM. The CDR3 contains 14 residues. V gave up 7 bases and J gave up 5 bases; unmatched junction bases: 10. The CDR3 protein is CASIRDRVMTEAFF. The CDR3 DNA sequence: TGTGCCAGCATTAGGGACAGAGTGATGACTGAAGCTTTCTTT.

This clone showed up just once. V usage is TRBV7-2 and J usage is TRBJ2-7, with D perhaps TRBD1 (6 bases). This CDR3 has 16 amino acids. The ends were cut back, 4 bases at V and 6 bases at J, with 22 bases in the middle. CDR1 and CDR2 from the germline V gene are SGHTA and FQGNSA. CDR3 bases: TGTGCCAGCAGCTCGGGACAACTCCTAGGTTCTAGCGAGCAGTACTTC. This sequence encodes CASSSGQLLGSSEQYF.

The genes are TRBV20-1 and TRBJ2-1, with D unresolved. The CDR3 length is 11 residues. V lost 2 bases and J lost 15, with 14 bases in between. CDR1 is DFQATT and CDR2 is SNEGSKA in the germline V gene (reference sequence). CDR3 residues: CSARTDTPVFF. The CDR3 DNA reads TGCAGTGCTAGAACCGATACCCCAGTGTTCTTC.

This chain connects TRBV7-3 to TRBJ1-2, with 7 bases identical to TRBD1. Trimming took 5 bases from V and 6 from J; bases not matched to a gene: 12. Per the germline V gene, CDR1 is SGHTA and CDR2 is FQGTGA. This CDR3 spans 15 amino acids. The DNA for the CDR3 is TGTGCCAGCAGCCAGCGTTCAGGACAGGATCATGGCTACACCTTC. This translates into CASSQRSGQDHGYTF. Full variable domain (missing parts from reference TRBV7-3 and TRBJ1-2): GAGVSQTPSNKVTEKGKYVELRCDPISGHTALYWYRQSLGQGPEFLIYFQGTGAADDSGLPNDRFFAVRPEGSVSTLKIQRTERGDSAVYLCASSQRSGQDHGYTFGSGTRLTVV.

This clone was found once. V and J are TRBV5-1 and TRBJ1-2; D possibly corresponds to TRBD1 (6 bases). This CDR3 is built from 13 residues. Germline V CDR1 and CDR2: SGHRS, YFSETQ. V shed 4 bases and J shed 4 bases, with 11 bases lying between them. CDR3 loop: CASSPQGSYGYTF. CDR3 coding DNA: TGCGCCAGCAGCCCACAGGGATCCTATGGCTACACCTTC. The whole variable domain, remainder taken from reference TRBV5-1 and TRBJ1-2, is KAGVTQTPRYLIKTRGQQVTLSCSPISGHRSVSWYQQTPGQGLQFLFEYFSETQRNKGNFPGRFSGRQFSNSRSEMNVSTLELGDSALYLCASSPQGSYGYTFGSGTRLTVV.

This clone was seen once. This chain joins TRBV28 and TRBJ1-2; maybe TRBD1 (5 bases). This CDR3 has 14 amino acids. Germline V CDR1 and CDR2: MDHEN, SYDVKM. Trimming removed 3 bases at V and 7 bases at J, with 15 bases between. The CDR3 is CASSLGPPGVGYTF. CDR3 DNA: TGTGCCAGCAGTTTGGGCCCCCCGGGGGTTGGCTACACCTTC.

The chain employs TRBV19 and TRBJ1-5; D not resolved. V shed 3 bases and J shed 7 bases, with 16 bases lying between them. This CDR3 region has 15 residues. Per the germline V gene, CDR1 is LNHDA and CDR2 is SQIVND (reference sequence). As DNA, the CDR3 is TGTGCCAGTAGTATTTTACGAGGGTATGGACAGCCCCAGCATTTT. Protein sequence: CASSILRGYGQPQHF. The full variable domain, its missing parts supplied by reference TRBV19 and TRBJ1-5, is DGGITQSPKYLFRKEGQNVTLSCEQNLNHDAMYWYRQDPGQGLRLIYYSQIVNDFQKGDIAEGYSVSREKKESFPLTVTSAQKNPTAFYLCASSILRGYGQPQHFGDGTRLSIL.

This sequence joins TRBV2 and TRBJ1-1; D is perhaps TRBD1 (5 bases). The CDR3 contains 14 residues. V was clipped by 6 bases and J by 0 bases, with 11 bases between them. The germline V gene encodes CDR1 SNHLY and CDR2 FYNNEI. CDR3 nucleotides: TGTGCCAGCAGACGACAGAACTTGAACACTGAAGCTTTCTTT. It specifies CASRRQNLNTEAFF.

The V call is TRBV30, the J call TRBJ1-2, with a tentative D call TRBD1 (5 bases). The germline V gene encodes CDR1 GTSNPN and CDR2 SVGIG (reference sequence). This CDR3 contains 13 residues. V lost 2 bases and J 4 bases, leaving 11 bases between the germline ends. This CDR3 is CAWSPGEGYGYTF. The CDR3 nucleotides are TGTGCCTGGAGTCCGGGGGAGGGCTATGGCTACACCTTC. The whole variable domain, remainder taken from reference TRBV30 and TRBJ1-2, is SQTIHQWPATLVQPVGSPLSLECTVEGTSNPNLYWYRQAAGRGLQLLFYSVGIGQISSEVPQNLSASRPQDRQFILSSKKLLLSDSGFYLCAWSPGEGYGYTFGSGTRLTVV.

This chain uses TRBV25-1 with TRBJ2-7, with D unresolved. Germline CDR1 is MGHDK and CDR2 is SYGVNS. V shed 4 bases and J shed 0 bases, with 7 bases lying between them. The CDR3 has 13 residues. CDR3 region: CASSGGVSYEQYF. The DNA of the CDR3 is TGTGCCAGCAGTGGCGGCGTCTCCTACGAGCAGTACTTC.

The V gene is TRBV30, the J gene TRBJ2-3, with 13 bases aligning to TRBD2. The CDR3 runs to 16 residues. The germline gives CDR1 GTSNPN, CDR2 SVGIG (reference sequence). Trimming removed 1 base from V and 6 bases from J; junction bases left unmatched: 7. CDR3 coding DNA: TGTGCCTGGAGTGCACTAGCGGGAGGGCTGGGCGATACGCAGTATTTT. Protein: CAWSALAGGLGDTQYF.

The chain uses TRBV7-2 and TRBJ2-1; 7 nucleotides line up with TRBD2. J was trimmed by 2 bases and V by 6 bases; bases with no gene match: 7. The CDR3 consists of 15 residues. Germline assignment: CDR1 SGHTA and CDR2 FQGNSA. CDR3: CASRLTGLPYNEQFF. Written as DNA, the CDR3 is TGTGCCAGCAGGTTGACGGGACTACCCTACAATGAGCAGTTCTTC. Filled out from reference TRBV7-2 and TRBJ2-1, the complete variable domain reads GAGVSQSPSNKVTEKGKDVELRCDPISGHTALYWYRQSLGQGLEFLIYFQGNSAPDKSGLPSDRFSAERTGGSVSTLTIQRTQQEDSAVYLCASRLTGLPYNEQFFGPGTRLTVL.

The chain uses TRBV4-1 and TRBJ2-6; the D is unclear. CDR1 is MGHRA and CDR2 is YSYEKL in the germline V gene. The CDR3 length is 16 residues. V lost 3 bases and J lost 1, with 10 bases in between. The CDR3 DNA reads TGCGCCAGCAGCCAGGGCCAGTTTTCTGGGGCCAACGTCCTGACTTTC. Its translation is CASSQGQFSGANVLTF.

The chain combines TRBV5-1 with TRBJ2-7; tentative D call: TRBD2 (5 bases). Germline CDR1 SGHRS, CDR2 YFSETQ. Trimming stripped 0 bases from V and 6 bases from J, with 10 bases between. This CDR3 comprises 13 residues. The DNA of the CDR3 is TGCGCCAGCAGCTTGGCCTCTAGCTTCGAGCAGTACTTC. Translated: CASSLASSFEQYF.

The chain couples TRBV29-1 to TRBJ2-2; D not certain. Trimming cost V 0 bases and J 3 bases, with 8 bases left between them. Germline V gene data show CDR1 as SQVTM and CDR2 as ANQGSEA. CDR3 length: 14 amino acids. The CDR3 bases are TGCAGCGTTGAAGATGACGGGTACACCGGGGAGCTGTTTTTT. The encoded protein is CSVEDDGYTGELFF.

The CDR3 DNA reads TGTGCCAGCAGTCTATATAAAGGACTAGCGGGAGTACCCGCGGGGTCCGATGAGCAGTTCTTC. It specifies CASSLYKGLAGVPAGSDEQFF. The rearrangement uses TRBV27 and TRBJ2-1, with TRBD2 matching 13 bases. The V gene end was trimmed by 5 bases and the J gene end by 8 bases; junction bases not matched to a gene: 24. This CDR3 is 21 amino acids long. Germline-derived CDR1 and CDR2 are MNHEY and SMNVEV (reference sequence).